The next 20 T cell receptor beta chains were all read from a single sample in a study of T cell responses to AZD1222 COVID-19 vaccine. The data were produced by immunoSEQ multiplex PCR, yet TCRdb's version contains in-frame clones alone and is incomplete. The sample contains some 99,000 clones, approximately 87% of which appear only once. The sequencing here drew on peripheral blood, taken 28 days after the second AZD1222 dose. The receptors here all came from an adult who received the AZD1222 COVID-19 vaccine.

The chain links TRBV28 to TRBJ2-5; TRBD2 matches at 8 bases. The ends lost 2 bases at V and 0 bases at J; junction bases unmatched: 5. The germline V gene has CDR1 MDHEN and CDR2 SYDVKM. The CDR3 is 16 residues long. CDR3 sequence (DNA): TGTGCCAGCAGTTTAGACAGCGGGGGATACCAAGAGACCCAGTACTTC. Encoded protein: CASSLDSGGYQETQYF.

The rearrangement links TRBV9 to TRBJ1-2; D unclear. The germline V and J ends were trimmed by 0 bases and 8 bases, with 11 bases remaining between them. The CDR3 consists of 13 residues. Germline V gene sequence: CDR1 SGDLS, CDR2 YYNGEE. CDR3 sequence reads: CASSVGGLGGYTF. In DNA, the CDR3 is TGTGCCAGCAGCGTAGGAGGACTGGGGGGCTACACCTTC.

This sequence joins TRBV19 and TRBJ2-2; no clear D gene. The V gene's germline CDR1 is LNHDA and CDR2 SQIVND (reference sequence). Trimming pared 3 bases from V and 4 bases from J, leaving 6 bases between. The CDR3 totals 13 residues. CDR3 loop: CASSMISTGELFF. The CDR3 bases are TGTGCCAGTAGTATGATTAGCACCGGGGAGCTGTTTTTT. Filled out from reference TRBV19 and TRBJ2-2, the complete variable domain reads DGGITQSPKYLFRKEGQNVTLSCEQNLNHDAMYWYRQDPGQGLRLIYYSQIVNDFQKGDIAEGYSVSREKKESFPLTVTSAQKNPTAFYLCASSMISTGELFFGEGSRLTVL.

This clone occurred once. J is TRBJ1-2 and V is TRBV9; no clear D. Trimming shortened V by 2 bases and J by 0 bases, and 14 bases separated the two germline ends. The CDR3 is made up of 16 amino acids. Per germline, CDR1 SGDLS and CDR2 YYNGEE. The CDR3 DNA sequence: TGTGCCAGCAGCGTCTTACCCGGCCCCTCTAACTATGGCTACACCTTC. This codes for CASSVLPGPSNYGYTF.

The rearrangement joins TRBV5-4 to TRBJ2-1; possibly TRBD2 for D (5 bases). Trimming stripped 0 bases from V and 8 bases from J, with 12 bases between. CDR1 SGHNT and CDR2 YYREEE come from the germline V gene (reference sequence). The CDR3 has 14 amino acids. The CDR3 loop is CASSLVGEWDEQFF. The CDR3 DNA reads TGTGCCAGCAGCTTGGTCGGGGAATGGGATGAGCAGTTCTTC.

The chain joins TRBV4-3 to TRBJ2-1, with D uncertain. Germline V gene sequence: CDR1 LGHNA, CDR2 YSLEER. This CDR3 spans 15 amino acids. V lost 1 base to trimming and J lost 7 bases, with 14 bases between them. Written as DNA, the CDR3 is TGCGCCAGCAGCCAAGCGGGTCAAGCTCAGAATGAGCAGTTCTTC. It is translated as CASSQAGQAQNEQFF.

The chain combines TRBV7-9 with TRBJ1-2, with D perhaps TRBD1 (5 bases). CDR1 is SEHNR and CDR2 is FQNEAQ in the germline V gene (reference sequence). The length of the CDR3 is 14 residues. The V end lost 2 bases, the J end lost 6 bases, and 13 bases lay between the germline ends. CDR3 DNA sequence: TGTGCCAGCAGCTTAATACGAGGGGTAGATGGCTACACCTTC. The encoded protein is CASSLIRGVDGYTF.

This CDR3 reads CAWSVQGSQPQHF. DNA of the CDR3: TGTGCCTGGAGTGTACAGGGGAGTCAGCCCCAGCATTTT. The genes are TRBV30 and TRBJ1-5; 7 bases map to TRBD1. V shed 0 bases, J shed 6 bases, and the junction held 2 bases outside the gene matches. This CDR3 is built from 13 residues. Germline V lookup: CDR1 GTSNPN, CDR2 SVGIG (reference sequence).

This clone has a single count. V gene TRBV4-2 combines with J gene TRBJ1-1; D uncertain. CDR3 length equals 14 residues. Germline assignment: CDR1 LGHNA and CDR2 YNFKEQ. The ends were cut back, 4 bases at V and 1 base at J, with 10 bases in the middle. The CDR3 coding sequence is TGTGCCAGCAGCCCAAGGACCGGGAACACTGAAGCTTTCTTT. This sequence encodes CASSPRTGNTEAFF.

The genes are TRBV9 and TRBJ2-7, with D perhaps TRBD1 or TRBD2 (6 bases each). The CDR3 spans 14 residues. V lost 3 bases and J 3 bases, leaving 13 bases between the germline ends. The V gene's germline CDR1 is SGDLS and CDR2 YYNGEE. Here the CDR3 DNA reads TGTGCCAGCAGCGAAGGGGGGATAGGCTACGAGCAGTACTTC. It is translated as CASSEGGIGYEQYF.

A remark on this clone: At the DNA level, this CDR3 is encoded by other sequences in the same sample as well. The chain combines TRBV19 with TRBJ2-5; D gene uncertain. The germline V and J ends were trimmed by 4 bases and 5 bases, with 5 bases remaining between them. The CDR3 is 11 amino acids. Per germline, CDR1 LNHDA and CDR2 SQIVND (reference sequence). CDR3: CASSRWETQYF. Written as DNA, the CDR3 is TGTGCCAGTAGTAGATGGGAGACCCAGTACTTC. The variable domain in full, with the rest retrieved from reference TRBV19 and TRBJ2-5, is DGGITQSPKYLFRKEGQNVTLSCEQNLNHDAMYWYRQDPGQGLRLIYYSQIVNDFQKGDIAEGYSVSREKKESFPLTVTSAQKNPTAFYLCASSRWETQYFGPGTRLLVL.

Comments on this clone: One end of the junction is discordant with germline, which a read error may explain. The chain carries TRBV9 and TRBJ2-3; D might be TRBD2 (5 bases). The CDR3 is 14 residues long. Germline V gene data show CDR1 as SGDLS and CDR2 as YYNGEE. The CDR3 here is CASSVGGPADTQYF. CDR3 coding DNA: TGTGCCAGCAGCGTAGGAGGGCCTGCAGACACGCAGTATTTT.

The chain uses TRBV5-4 and TRBJ1-4; perhaps TRBD1 as D (5 bases). This CDR3 spans 15 amino acids. CDR1 SGHNT and CDR2 YYREEE come from the germline V gene (reference sequence). The V end lost 2 bases, the J end lost 3 bases, and 11 bases lay between the germline ends. CDR3: CASSFRAGANEKLFF. CDR3 bases: TGTGCCAGCAGCTTCAGGGCGGGAGCTAATGAAAAACTGTTTTTT.

The chain has TRBV6-5 and TRBJ2-2; no reliable D call. Trimming left V 2 bases short and J 5 bases short, with 6 bases between. The V gene's germline CDR1 is MNHEY and CDR2 SVGAGI. This CDR3 region has 13 residues. This CDR3 is CASSYKFTGELFF. In nucleotides, the CDR3 is TGTGCCAGCAGTTACAAATTTACCGGGGAGCTGTTTTTT.

V is TRBV18 and J is TRBJ1-1, with D perhaps TRBD1 (5 bases). Per germline, CDR1 KGHSH and CDR2 LQKENI. Trimming stripped 4 bases from V and 3 bases from J, with 9 bases between. This CDR3 is 13 amino acids long. CDR3 bases: TGTGCCAGCTCACTCGGGGGAGACACTGAAGCTTTCTTT. Translating it yields CASSLGGDTEAFF.

The chain joins TRBV30 to TRBJ2-7, with D unresolved. V lost 3 bases to trimming and J lost 11 bases, with 17 bases between them. This CDR3 spans 12 amino acids. Germline lookup yields CDR1 GTSNPN and CDR2 SVGIG (reference sequence). CDR3 protein: CAWSRMTARKYF. In DNA form, the CDR3 reads TGTGCCTGGAGCCGCATGACGGCCCGAAAGTACTTC.

J is TRBJ1-5 and V is TRBV4-1; D call uncertain. V was shortened by 0 bases and J by 8 bases, with 11 bases between the two germline ends. This CDR3 contains 14 residues. Germline V gene sequence: CDR1 MGHRA, CDR2 YSYEKL. This chain's CDR3 is CASSQDDGSKPQHF. In DNA form, the CDR3 reads TGCGCCAGCAGCCAAGACGACGGCTCGAAGCCCCAGCATTTT.

The V gene is TRBV29-1, the J gene TRBJ2-7; D might be TRBD1 (6 bases). The V and J ends lost 6 bases and 0 bases respectively, with 15 bases between them. From germline, CDR1 is SQVTM and CDR2 ANQGSEA. This CDR3 spans 14 amino acids. CDR3 DNA sequence: TGCAGCGTGTTACGTACAGGGTCCTCCTACGAGCAGTACTTC. Its protein is CSVLRTGSSYEQYF.

V and J are TRBV24-1 and TRBJ1-3; no firm D call. Germline CDR1 reads KGHDR; CDR2 reads SFDVKD. CDR3 length: 12 residues. Trimming took 5 bases from V and 4 from J, leaving 5 bases between them. In nucleotides, the CDR3 is TGTGCCACCAGTGCCTCAGGAAACACCATATATTTT. Its protein is CATSASGNTIYF.

The genes are TRBV25-1 and TRBJ2-7; 9 bases fit TRBD1. Germline CDR1 is MGHDK and CDR2 is SYGVNS. V shed 4 bases and J 5 bases; nucleotides not matched to a gene: 6. The CDR3 totals 14 residues. In DNA, the CDR3 is TGTGCCAGCAGTGTTGGACAGGGGAGGAACGAGCAGTACTTC. As protein: CASSVGQGRNEQYF.